Listed below are T cell receptor beta chains from one sample, sequenced in a study of blood T cell repertoires in COVID-19. The data were produced by immunoSEQ multiplex PCR, yet TCRdb's version contains in-frame clones alone and is incomplete. In the table there are roughly 250,000 clones, over 80% of which are singletons. The material sequenced was PBMCs or T cells enriched from blood (not recorded which). Source of these receptors: a woman in her late teens or twenties who had recovered from COVID-19. The CDR3 runs from the conserved cysteine through the conserved F or W. D genes are given only for firm matches. Size is stated for part of the rows, as once, few or many counts, or as a class when the clone is expanded.

J: TRBJ1-2; V: TRBV19; D: .; size: once; DNA: TGTGCCACCCAATACTATGGCTACACCTTC; CDR3: CATQYYGYTF
J: TRBJ1-2; V: TRBV2; D: TRBD1; size: .; DNA: TGTGCCAGCGGGACAGGGCCCAACTATGGCTACACCTTC; CDR3: CASGTGPNYGYTF
J: TRBJ2-1; V: TRBV7-9; D: .; size: .; DNA: TGTGCCAGCAGCCCTTTCGCGGACAATGAGCAGTTCTTC; CDR3: CASSPFADNEQFF
J: TRBJ1-2; V: TRBV10-3; D: TRBD1; size: .; DNA: TGTGCCGCAGGGACAGGGGGAGGCCTCTATGGCTACACCTTC; CDR3: CAAGTGGGLYGYTF
J: TRBJ1-1; V: TRBV27; D: .; size: .; DNA: TGTGCCAGCAGCTATGACAGGATGACGAACACTGAAGCTTTCTTT; CDR3: CASSYDRMTNTEAFF
J: TRBJ1-1; V: TRBV14; D: TRBD1; size: once; DNA: TGTGCCAGCAGCCAGAGACAGGGTTTGGGCACTGAAGCTTTCTTT; CDR3: CASSQRQGLGTEAFF
J: TRBJ2-5; V: TRBV28; D: TRBD2; size: .; DNA: TGTGCCAGCGGGGGACTAGCGGACTACCAAGAGACCCAGTACTTC; CDR3: CASGGLADYQETQYF
J: TRBJ2-1; V: TRBV6-5; D: .; size: .; DNA: TGTGCCAGCAGTCGAGGACTATCGCAGCAGTTCTTC; CDR3: CASSRGLSQQFF
J: TRBJ1-2; V: TRBV6-5; D: TRBD1; size: .; DNA: TGTGCCAGCAGTCGAACAGGGGACTATGGCTACACCTTC; CDR3: CASSRTGDYGYTF
J: TRBJ1-2; V: TRBV4-2; D: TRBD1; size: once; DNA: TGTGCCAGCAGCACCTACAGGGGACTCAACTATGGCTACACCTTC; CDR3: CASSTYRGLNYGYTF
J: TRBJ1-2; V: TRBV6-5; D: TRBD1; size: few; DNA: TGTGCCAGCAGCCGAGACAGGGTGTATGGCTACACCTTC; CDR3: CASSRDRVYGYTF
J: TRBJ1-3; V: TRBV6-1; D: .; size: .; DNA: TGTGCCAGCAGTGAAGGCGGGGGATCTGGAAACACCATATATTTT; CDR3: CASSEGGGSGNTIYF
J: TRBJ2-1; V: TRBV27; D: TRBD2; size: .; DNA: TGTGCCAGCAGTCCCTTCGGGGGGGAAAATTACAATGAGCAGTTCTTC; CDR3: CASSPFGGENYNEQFF
J: TRBJ2-1; V: TRBV7-9; D: TRBD2; size: .; DNA: TGTGCCAGCAGCTTGACCGGACTAGCCGGGGAGCAGTTCTTC; CDR3: CASSLTGLAGEQFF
J: TRBJ2-6; V: TRBV5-6; D: .; size: .; DNA: TGTGCCAGCAGCCTCAGGGGTATTGGGGCCAACGTCCTGACTTTC; CDR3: CASSLRGIGANVLTF
J: TRBJ1-6; V: TRBV18; D: .; size: .; DNA: TGTGCCAGCTCACCCAGCCCCAGACGATCGGGTTCACCCCTCCACTTT; CDR3: CASSPSPRRSGSPLHF
J: TRBJ2-5; V: TRBV7-3; D: TRBD2; size: once; DNA: TGTGCCAGCAGCCTGGGACTAGCTCCAGGGGAGACCCAGTACTTC; CDR3: CASSLGLAPGETQYF
J: TRBJ2-1; V: TRBV12-3/TRBV12-4; D: .; size: few; DNA: TGTGCCAGCAGCCAACGTAGTGAGCAGTTCTTC; CDR3: CASSQRSEQFF
J: TRBJ2-5; V: TRBV6-1; D: TRBD1; size: .; DNA: TGTGCCAGCAGTGAAAGACCATCGGGGACAGGGTACCAAGAGACCCAGTACTTC; CDR3: CASSERPSGTGYQETQYF
J: TRBJ1-4; V: TRBV11-3; D: .; size: .; DNA: TGTGCCAGCAGCTCAATGGAGGGCGAAAAACTGTTTTTT; CDR3: CASSSMEGEKLFF
J: TRBJ1-2; V: TRBV6-2/TRBV6-3; D: .; size: .; DNA: TGTGCCAGCAGTTTCAACTCCGAAGGGGTCGATGGCTACACCTTC; CDR3: CASSFNSEGVDGYTF
J: TRBJ1-4; V: TRBV2; D: TRBD1; size: .; DNA: TGTGCCAGCGGGCAGGGGGCGGGTGAAAAACTGTTTTTT; CDR3: CASGQGAGEKLFF
J: TRBJ1-6; V: TRBV7-9; D: .; size: .; DNA: TGTGCCAGCAGCCAACAGAGTCCTAATTCACCCCTCCACTTT; CDR3: CASSQQSPNSPLHF
J: TRBJ2-7; V: TRBV20-1; D: .; size: .; DNA: TGCAGTGCTAGTATGGCGGCTCCCTACGAGCAGTACTTC; CDR3: CSASMAAPYEQYF
J: TRBJ1-4; V: TRBV11-2; D: .; size: .; DNA: TGTGCCAGCAGCACCCGGAGGATGGGTGAAAAACTGTTTTTT; CDR3: CASSTRRMGEKLFF
J: TRBJ1-1; V: TRBV11-1; D: .; size: .; DNA: TGTGCCAGCGGCAACAGGGTTGGGACTGAAGCTTTCTTT; CDR3: CASGNRVGTEAFF
J: TRBJ2-1; V: TRBV29-1; D: .; size: .; DNA: TGCAGCGTTGGCGGGGATTATTACAATGAGCAGTTCTTC; CDR3: CSVGGDYYNEQFF
J: TRBJ1-3; V: TRBV15; D: .; size: .; DNA: TGTGCCACCAGCAGAACGGTTGGAGCCTCTGGAAACACCATATATTTT; CDR3: CATSRTVGASGNTIYF
J: TRBJ2-1; V: TRBV19; D: .; size: .; DNA: TGTGCCAGTAGCTTGGAGGCCTTGAACTACAATGAGCAGTTCTTC; CDR3: CASSLEALNYNEQFF
J: TRBJ1-3; V: TRBV24-1; D: TRBD1; size: .; DNA: TGTGCCACCAGTGAGCCCGACAGGGTAGGAGTCTCTGGAAACACCATATATTTT; CDR3: CATSEPDRVGVSGNTIYF
J: TRBJ2-7; V: TRBV9; D: .; size: .; DNA: TGTGCCAGCAGCGTAGGGCCAAGTGAATACGAGCAGTACTTC; CDR3: CASSVGPSEYEQYF
J: TRBJ1-5; V: TRBV10-1; D: TRBD1; size: .; DNA: TGCGCCAGCAGTGTGCCCCCCGGGGGACAGAGGCCCTATCAGCCCCAGCATTTT; CDR3: CASSVPPGGQRPYQPQHF
J: TRBJ2-7; V: TRBV19; D: TRBD1; size: once; DNA: TGTGCCAGTAGTCCACAGGGGGCCAGCAGGTGGGAGCAGTACTTC; CDR3: CASSPQGASRWEQYF
J: TRBJ2-7; V: TRBV9; D: .; size: .; DNA: TGTGCCAGCAGCGTTGGAGGGACAGCCTATAGAGAGCAGTACTTC; CDR3: CASSVGGTAYREQYF
J: TRBJ2-5; V: TRBV7-2; D: TRBD1; size: .; DNA: TGTGCCAGCAGCTTACACAACAGGGGGCTGTACCAAGAGACCCAGTACTTC; CDR3: CASSLHNRGLYQETQYF
J: TRBJ2-5; V: TRBV18; D: .; size: once; DNA: TGTGCCAGCTCCTCTTTGGAGACCCAGTACTTC; CDR3: CASSSLETQYF
J: TRBJ2-2; V: TRBV24-1; D: TRBD1; size: once; DNA: TGTGCCACCAGTGATCCGCCCGGGACAGGGGACACCGGGGAGCTGTTTTTT; CDR3: CATSDPPGTGDTGELFF
J: TRBJ2-5; V: TRBV6-1; D: .; size: .; DNA: TGTGCCAGCAGTGAAGGCGGCTACGAGACCCAGTACTTC; CDR3: CASSEGGYETQYF
J: TRBJ2-7; V: TRBV18; D: .; size: .; DNA: TGTGCCAGCTCACCCTCGACAAGTTACGAGCAGTACTTC; CDR3: CASSPSTSYEQYF
J: TRBJ2-5; V: TRBV7-7; D: .; size: .; DNA: TGTGCTAGCAGCCTGGGGAGGATGTACCAAGAGACCCAGTACTTC; CDR3: CASSLGRMYQETQYF
J: TRBJ1-2; V: TRBV11-3; D: .; size: .; DNA: TGTGCCAGCAGCTTAGGTGGGGCAGCCTCCTATGGCTACACCTTC; CDR3: CASSLGGAASYGYTF
J: TRBJ1-1; V: TRBV18; D: TRBD1; size: .; DNA: TGTGCCAGCTCACCTGACAGGGAGACTGAAGCTTTCTTT; CDR3: CASSPDRETEAFF
J: TRBJ2-1; V: TRBV19; D: .; size: .; DNA: TGTGCCAGTAGTATAGTTGCGGGTATCTACAATGAGCAGTTCTTC; CDR3: CASSIVAGIYNEQFF
J: TRBJ2-1; V: TRBV9; D: TRBD2; size: .; DNA: TGTGCCAGCAGCGTAGGGGCTAGCGGGGGATACAATGAGCAGTTCTTC; CDR3: CASSVGASGGYNEQFF
J: TRBJ1-1; V: TRBV19; D: .; size: .; DNA: TGTGCCAGTACCCTATCGGGGGGAAGCGGAAAAGCTTTCTTT; CDR3: CASTLSGGSGKAFF
J: TRBJ1-5; V: TRBV5-1; D: .; size: once; DNA: TGCGCCAGCAGCTTGGACAGCCAAATCAATCAGCCCCAGCATTTT; CDR3: CASSLDSQINQPQHF
J: TRBJ1-6; V: TRBV2; D: TRBD1; size: .; DNA: TGTGCCAGCAGTGGGGACAGGGGGTATTCACCCCTCCACTTT; CDR3: CASSGDRGYSPLHF
J: TRBJ1-2; V: TRBV7-9; D: .; size: .; DNA: TGTGCCAGCAGCTCGAATCTTGGGGGGAATAACTATGGCTACACCTTC; CDR3: CASSSNLGGNNYGYTF
J: TRBJ1-1; V: TRBV6-6; D: TRBD1; size: .; DNA: TGTGCCAGCAGTTTCTACAGGGGGCTCAACACTGAAGCTTTCTTT; CDR3: CASSFYRGLNTEAFF
J: TRBJ1-4; V: TRBV6-5; D: TRBD1; size: .; DNA: TGTGCCAGCAGCCCGACAGGGCAGCATGAAAAACTGTTTTTT; CDR3: CASSPTGQHEKLFF
J: TRBJ1-5; V: TRBV10-3; D: TRBD1; size: .; DNA: TGTGCCATCAGTGAAGGGACAGAGAGCAATCAGCCCCAGCATTTT; CDR3: CAISEGTESNQPQHF
J: TRBJ2-1; V: TRBV24-1; D: TRBD2; size: .; DNA: TGTGCCACCAGTGATTCAGGCCGGGCGGGGGGGTGGAATGAGCAGTTCTTC; CDR3: CATSDSGRAGGWNEQFF
J: TRBJ1-2; V: TRBV29-1; D: TRBD1; size: .; DNA: TGCAGCGTTGATTCACCAGGGGGGAACTATGGCTACACCTTC; CDR3: CSVDSPGGNYGYTF
J: TRBJ2-3; V: TRBV3-1/TRBV3-2; D: TRBD2; size: .; DNA: TGTGCCAGCAGCCAAGGCCCCGGGGCTAGCGGGAGTCTGTATTTT; CDR3: CASSQGPGASGSLYF